The next 30 T cell receptor beta chains were all read from a single sample in a study of identical twins. TCRdb passed the 5' RACE reads through MiXCR, listing each CDR3 protein once. The data contain 690,000 or so distinct CDR3 sequences, around 8.3% of them singletons. The sample also formed part of further work on yellow fever vaccine responses in identical twins.

The material sequenced was PBMCs. The receptors here all came from a woman between 18 and 29 years old in good health.

This clonotype showed up many times. The chain joins TRBV20-1 to TRBJ2-7; maybe TRBD2 (6 bases). Germline V CDR1 and CDR2: DFQATT, SNEGSKA (reference sequence). The CDR3 is 11 amino acids. Trimming took off 5 bases at V and 6 bases at J, with 11 bases between the two ends. The CDR3 DNA is TGCAGTGCTTCCCTCGGGGGCGAGCAGTACTTC. Protein sequence: CSASLGGEQYF.

V is TRBV6-1 and J is TRBJ2-7; TRBD1 is a possible D gene (5 bases). The germline CDR1 and CDR2 sequences are MNHNS and SASEGT. The V and J ends lost 6 bases and 2 bases respectively, with 11 bases between them. The CDR3 extends over 13 amino acids. The chain's CDR3 is CASRTAGTYEQYF. The CDR3 DNA reads as TGTGCCAGCAGAACCGCAGGGACCTACGAGCAGTACTTC.

J is TRBJ2-6 and V is TRBV10-1, with 11 positions matching TRBD1. The CDR3 is made up of 17 amino acids. V trimming: 8 bases; J trimming: 0 bases; junction bases outside the gene matches: 6. The germline V gene has CDR1 WNHNN and CDR2 SYGVQD (reference sequence). In nucleotides, the CDR3 is TGCGCCAGCCTAGGGACAGGGGGAGCCTCTGGGGCCAACGTCCTGACTTTC. Its protein product is CASLGTGGASGANVLTF.

This clonotype came up a few times. The chain combines TRBV28 with TRBJ2-7; the match to TRBD2 covers 10 bases. V lost 3 bases, J lost 7 bases, and 12 bases stayed unmatched. CDR1 and CDR2 (germline): MDHEN, SYDVKM. The CDR3 extends over 16 amino acids. The CDR3 here is CASSLISGGAIKEQYF. In DNA, the CDR3 is TGTGCCAGCAGTTTGATAAGCGGGGGGGCCATAAAGGAGCAGTACTTC.

This clonotype was seen repeatedly, ten times or more. This CDR3 is CASSPQFSGANVLTF. The CDR3 DNA sequence: TGTGCCAGCAGCCCCCAGTTCTCTGGGGCCAACGTCCTGACTTTC. The V call is TRBV7-8, the J call TRBJ2-6; D gene unclear. The V and J ends lost 5 bases and 0 bases respectively, with 8 bases between them. The CDR3 runs 15 residues. CDR1 and CDR2 (germline): SGHVS, FQNEAQ.

In this sample, this clonotype turned up a few times. The J gene is TRBJ2-7, the V gene TRBV7-2, with 9 bases matching TRBD2. The ends lost 2 bases at V and 12 bases at J; junction bases unmatched: 8. Germline-derived CDR1 and CDR2 are SGHTA and FQGNSA. This CDR3 has 13 amino acids. In nucleotides, the CDR3 is TGTGCCAGCAGCTTATTATCGGATAGCGGGAGGTACTTC. It specifies CASSLLSDSGRYF.

The chain employs TRBV9 and TRBJ2-3; the match to TRBD2 covers 15 bases. Germline CDR1 and CDR2: SGDLS and YYNGEE. V lost 7 bases and J lost 2; bases outside the gene matches: 5. The CDR3 spans 16 residues. CDR3 sequence: CASEGLAGGNTDTQYF. In nucleotides, the CDR3 is TGTGCCAGCGAGGGACTAGCGGGAGGAAACACAGATACGCAGTATTTT.

This clonotype has more than one count but fewer than ten. The chain uses TRBV7-9 and TRBJ2-7; D is ambiguous. The CDR3 consists of 14 residues. Trimming removed 0 bases from V and 2 bases from J, with 8 bases in between. Germline assignment: CDR1 SEHNR and CDR2 FQNEAQ (reference sequence). The CDR3 DNA reads as TGTGCCAGCAGCTTAGCTAGCAGCCCCTACGAGCAGTACTTC. Residues: CASSLASSPYEQYF. Variable domain in full (rest from reference TRBV7-9 and TRBJ2-7): DTGVSQNPRHKITKRGQNVTFRCDPISEHNRLYWYRQTLGQGPEFLTYFQNEAQLEKSRLLSDRFSAERPKGSFSTLEIQRTEQGDSAMYLCASSLASSPYEQYFGPGTRLTVT.

This clonotype was seen a handful of times. The chain carries TRBV21-1 and TRBJ2-7; the table calls TRBD1, which could not be checked here. TRBV21-1 is designated a pseudogene. The CDR3 is made up of 13 amino acids. The CDR3 nucleotides are TGTGCCAGCAGCGGAGACAGGTTCCACGAGCAGTACTTC. It specifies CASSGDRFHEQYF.

This clonotype was recorded many times. The chain has TRBV11-3 and TRBJ2-1; 8 bases agree with TRBD2. V lost 1 base and J lost 5; bases outside the gene matches: 4. The CDR3 is 15 amino acids. The germline CDR1 and CDR2 sequences are SGHNT and YENEEA. CDR3 nucleotides: TGTGCCAGCAGCTTAGGCACTAGCGGCGACAATGAGCAGTTCTTC. It is translated as CASSLGTSGDNEQFF. Full variable domain (rest looked up from reference TRBV11-3 and TRBJ2-1): EAGVVQSPRYKIIEKKQPVAFWCNPISGHNTLYWYLQNLGQGPELLIRYENEEAVDDSQLPKDRFSAERLKGVDSTLKIQPAELGDSAVYLCASSLGTSGDNEQFFGPGTRLTVL.

This clonotype was picked up a small number of times. This rearrangement joins TRBV11-1 to TRBJ2-7; D is uncertain. The CDR3 is 19 residues long. CDR1 is SGHAT and CDR2 is FQDESV in the germline V gene (reference sequence). V was clipped by 1 base and J by 6 bases, with 28 bases between them. In DNA form, the CDR3 reads TGTGCCAGCAGCTTAGGCCTGGTTGGGTCCGGAGTGGCCTCCGGCGAGCAGTACTTC. Residues: CASSLGLVGSGVASGEQYF.

The J gene is TRBJ2-1, the V gene TRBV5-6; the match to TRBD2 covers 8 bases. Germline V gene lookup returns CDR1 SGHDT and CDR2 YYEEEE. CDR3 size: 16 residues. J lost 7 bases, V lost 4 bases, and 13 bases had no gene match. CDR3 coding DNA: TGTGCCAGCAGCACTACCAGCGGGGGTCCCTTAAATGAGCAGTTCTTC. Protein sequence: CASSTTSGGPLNEQFF.

The chain has TRBV10-1 and TRBJ1-1; weak D call: TRBD1 (6 bases). V lost 8 bases to trimming and J lost 3 bases, with 10 bases between them. The CDR3 length is 12 residues. Germline V gene data show CDR1 as WNHNN and CDR2 as SYGVQD (reference sequence). The CDR3 spells CASPDRHTEAFF. The CDR3 DNA reads TGCGCCAGCCCGGACAGACACACTGAAGCTTTCTTT.

The table lists this clonotype with a few counts. J is TRBJ2-1 and V is TRBV12-3 or TRBV12-4; D remains ambiguous. The CDR3 extends over 13 amino acids. The V gene lost 5 bases and the J gene lost 9 bases, with 14 bases spanning the gap. The CDR3 DNA reads as TGTGCCAGCAGTGCCCCCCTCGGAAGTGAGCAGTTCTTC. This gives the protein CASSAPLGSEQFF.

This clonotype was seen more than once but under ten times. This chain joins TRBV28 and TRBJ2-3; D tentatively reads TRBD1 or TRBD2 (5 bases each). Germline V gene lookup returns CDR1 MDHEN and CDR2 SYDVKM. Deletions cut 7 bases from V and 7 bases from J, with 15 bases between. This CDR3 contains 13 residues. The CDR3, as DNA: TGTGCCAGCAACCGCCAGCCGGGACATACGCAGTATTTT. Protein product: CASNRQPGHTQYF. Full variable domain (remainder filled in from reference TRBV28 and TRBJ2-3): DVKVTQSSRYLVKRTGEKVFLECVQDMDHENMFWYRQDPGLGLRLIYFSYDVKMKEKGDIPEGYSVSREKKERFSLILESASTNQTSMYLCASNRQPGHTQYFGPGTRLTVL.

V and J are TRBV24-1 and TRBJ2-6; no clear D gene. Between the trimmed V and J ends, which lost 5 bases and 2 bases, there was a span of 9 bases. CDR1 is KGHDR, CDR2 SFDVKD, per germline. This CDR3 region has 15 residues. In DNA, the CDR3 is TGTGCCACCAGTGTTTCTGAGGCTGGGGCCAACGTCCTGACTTTC. Protein sequence: CATSVSEAGANVLTF.

The genes are TRBV12-3 or TRBV12-4 and TRBJ2-3; 7 bases agree with TRBD1. The CDR3 runs 14 residues. The V and J ends lost 6 bases and 1 base, in that order; junction bases with no gene match: 4. The CDR3 sequence is CASRPGTGTDTQYF. CDR3 DNA sequence: TGTGCCAGCAGACCCGGGACAGGCACAGATACGCAGTATTTT.

This clonotype was picked up many times. J is TRBJ2-3 and V is TRBV20-1, with 13 bases lining up with TRBD2. With V trimmed by 2 bases and J by 3 bases, 5 bases remained unmatched. This CDR3 has 16 residues. Per germline, CDR1 DFQATT and CDR2 SNEGSKA (reference sequence). The CDR3 loop reads CSARRLAGGGTDTQYF. CDR3 bases: TGCAGTGCTAGAAGACTAGCGGGAGGCGGGACAGATACGCAGTATTTT.

This clonotype was seen many times. The V call is TRBV12-3 or TRBV12-4, the J call TRBJ2-7; D is tentatively TRBD1 or TRBD2 (5 bases each). V was trimmed by 7 bases and J by 9 bases, leaving 19 bases between them. The CDR3 length is 13 residues. In DNA form, the CDR3 reads TGTGCCAGCAATCGGTCGGGACGTGGGGGGCAGTACTTC. It specifies CASNRSGRGGQYF.

This clonotype came up a few times. The chain uses TRBV7-2 and TRBJ1-1, with D maybe TRBD1 (6 bases). The CDR3 has 13 residues. Between the trimmed V and J ends, which lost 7 bases and 4 bases, there was a span of 13 bases. The germline gives CDR1 SGHTA, CDR2 FQGNSA. This CDR3 reads CASTQGLGTEAFF. Here the CDR3 DNA reads TGTGCCAGCACCCAGGGGCTTGGCACTGAAGCTTTCTTT.

This sequence joins TRBV29-1 and TRBJ2-3; TRBD2 is a possible D gene (6 bases). The CDR3 loop spans 13 amino acids. Germline CDR1 is SQVTM and CDR2 is ANQGSEA. Trimming shortened V by 5 bases and J by 3 bases, and 12 bases separated the two germline ends. CDR3: CSVSPGGTDTQYF. DNA of the CDR3: TGCAGCGTTTCCCCTGGGGGGACAGATACGCAGTATTTT.

This clonotype was detected ten times or more. The genes are TRBV12-3 or TRBV12-4 and TRBJ1-6; D is unresolved. The CDR3 has 14 residues. Deletions cut 6 bases from V and 7 bases from J, with 13 bases between. CDR3 sequence: CASRLGLRNSPLHF. In DNA, the CDR3 is TGTGCCAGCAGACTCGGACTGAGGAATTCACCCCTCCACTTT.

This clonotype was observed at least ten times. The rearrangement joins TRBV7-2 to TRBJ1-1; 7 bases map to TRBD1. The V gene end was trimmed by 4 bases and the J gene end by 0 bases; junction bases not matched to a gene: 2. CDR3 length: 14 residues. Germline V gene data show CDR1 as SGHTA and CDR2 as FQGNSA. The CDR3 spells CASSWDSMNTEAFF. The CDR3, as DNA: TGTGCCAGCAGCTGGGACAGTATGAACACTGAAGCTTTCTTT.

The V call is TRBV7-9, the J call TRBJ2-3; perhaps TRBD1 as D (6 bases). V was cut by 8 bases and J by 3 bases, with 18 bases left in between. The CDR3 is 15 residues long. Germline V gene sequence: CDR1 SEHNR, CDR2 FQNEAQ (reference sequence). CDR3 sequence (DNA): TGTGCCAGCGTCCAGGGGTCGGGGTGGACAGATACGCAGTATTTT. It encodes CASVQGSGWTDTQYF. The full variable domain, in which reference TRBV7-9 and TRBJ2-3 provide the parts outside the CDR3, is DTGVSQNPRHKITKRGQNVTFRCDPISEHNRLYWYRQTLGQGPEFLTYFQNEAQLEKSRLLSDRFSAERPKGSFSTLEIQRTEQGDSAMYLCASVQGSGWTDTQYFGPGTRLTVL.

Many counts were recorded for this clonotype. The chain recombines TRBV6-5 with TRBJ2-7; D is possibly TRBD1 or TRBD2 (5 bases each). The length of the CDR3 is 15 residues. In germline, CDR1 is MNHEY, CDR2 SVGAGI. With 0 bases removed from V and 4 bases from J, the gap between germline ends came to 13 bases. DNA of the CDR3: TGTGCCAGCAGTTACTCGAGGGGTGCTACTTACGAGCAGTACTTC. Encoded protein: CASSYSRGATYEQYF.

The chain employs TRBV7-9 and TRBJ2-1; 9 nucleotides line up with TRBD1. Germline-derived CDR1 and CDR2 are SEHNR and FQNEAQ (reference sequence). Trimming took 4 bases from V and 7 from J; bases not matched to a gene: 14. CDR3 length equals 17 residues. The CDR3 sequence: CASSSTRSRDRVNEQFF. The CDR3 DNA is TGTGCCAGCAGCTCAACCCGATCCCGGGACAGGGTAAATGAGCAGTTCTTC. The variable domain in full, completed from reference TRBV7-9 and TRBJ2-1, reads DTGVSQNPRHKITKRGQNVTFRCDPISEHNRLYWYRQTLGQGPEFLTYFQNEAQLEKSRLLSDRFSAERPKGSFSTLEIQRTEQGDSAMYLCASSSTRSRDRVNEQFFGPGTRLTVL.

This clonotype was seen at least ten times. The rearrangement uses TRBV5-1 and TRBJ2-3, with D unclear. In germline, CDR1 is SGHRS, CDR2 YFSETQ. The ends were cut back, 4 bases at V and 4 bases at J, with 16 bases in the middle. The CDR3 sequence is 15 residues long. CDR3 residues: CASSRNSVISDTQYF. The DNA of the CDR3 is TGCGCCAGCAGCCGAAATTCAGTAATTTCAGATACGCAGTATTTT.

This clonotype was detected only a few times. This rearrangement joins TRBV20-1 to TRBJ2-7, with D possibly being TRBD2 (5 bases). The germline gives CDR1 DFQATT, CDR2 SNEGSKA (reference sequence). The CDR3 extends over 14 amino acids. V gave up 6 bases and J gave up 0 bases, with 15 bases separating them. The CDR3 is CSATRRGRSYEQYF. The CDR3 region has the DNA TGCAGTGCGACCCGACGGGGTCGCTCCTACGAGCAGTACTTC.

The chain couples TRBV6-2 or TRBV6-3 to TRBJ2-7; D is unclear. The CDR3 extends over 13 amino acids. The germline gives CDR1 MNHEY, CDR2 SVGEGT. Trimming stripped 7 bases from V and 6 bases from J, with 16 bases between. The CDR3 DNA is TGTGCCAGCACCACCGCCGAAGGGTTCGAGCAGTACTTC. Amino acids: CASTTAEGFEQYF.

This clonotype was seen a few times. The rearrangement links TRBV7-9 to TRBJ2-5; maybe TRBD2 (5 bases). V was cut by 4 bases and J by 3 bases, with 9 bases left in between. The CDR3 spans 13 residues. Per germline, CDR1 SEHNR and CDR2 FQNEAQ (reference sequence). The CDR3 DNA reads TGTGCCAGCAGCTCGATAGCGAAAGAGACCCAGTACTTC. Encoded protein: CASSSIAKETQYF.